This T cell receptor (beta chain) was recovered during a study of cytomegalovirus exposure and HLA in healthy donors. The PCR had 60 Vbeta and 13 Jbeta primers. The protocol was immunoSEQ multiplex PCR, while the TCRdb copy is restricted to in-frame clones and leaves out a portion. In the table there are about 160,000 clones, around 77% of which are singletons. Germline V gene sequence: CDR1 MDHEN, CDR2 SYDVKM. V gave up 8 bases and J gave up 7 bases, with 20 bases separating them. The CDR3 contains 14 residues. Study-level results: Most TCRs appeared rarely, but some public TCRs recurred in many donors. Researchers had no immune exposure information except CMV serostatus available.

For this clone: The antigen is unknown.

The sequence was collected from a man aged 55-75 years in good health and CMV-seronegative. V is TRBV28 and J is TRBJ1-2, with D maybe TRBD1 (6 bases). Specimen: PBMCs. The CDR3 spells CASGEGGASAGYTF. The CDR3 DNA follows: TGTGCCAGCGGTGAGGGGGGGGCTTCGGCTGGCTACACCTTC.